This T cell receptor (beta chain) was captured by sequencing in a study of blood T cell repertoires in COVID-19. Background on the study: Specimens from acute and convalescent COVID-19 originated in the United States, Italy and Spain.

Between the trimmed V and J ends, which lost 2 bases and 1 base, there was a span of 12 bases. Germline-derived CDR1 and CDR2 are MNHNS and SASEGT. The CDR3 is made up of 15 amino acids. In the original processing: Amplifying reference gene primers gave estimates of nucleated cell counts. Produced via immunoSEQ multiplex PCR; TCRdb's table is partial and in-frame only. Clone size and V and J calls were adopted from that table, with D and trimming inferred from the DNA. The data show 100,000 or so clones, 85% seen once. This chain connects TRBV6-1 to TRBJ2-7; D ambiguous. The TCR sequence derives from a woman in her 70s with active or convalescent COVID-19. Sequencing was done on a sample of peripheral blood. The CDR3 bases are TGTGCCAGCAGTGAAAAGTCAGGTTTTTCCTACGAGCAGTACTTC. Protein: CASSEKSGFSYEQYF.